Listed below are T cell receptor beta chains from one sample, sequenced in a study of blood T cell repertoires in COVID-19. The method was immunoSEQ multiplex PCR; TCRdb's version includes in-frame clones alone and lacks a portion of them. The repertoire holds 250,000 or so clones, with roughly nine tenths as singletons. The sequencing input was peripheral blood. The source is a woman in her thirties or forties who had recovered from COVID-19. The CDR3 runs from the conserved cysteine through the conserved F or W. A D gene is named only where the DNA matches it firmly. Size values are once, few and many counts, or a class for expanded clones, and some rows have none.

V gene,clone size,J gene,D gene,CDR3 DNA,CDR3 protein
TRBV6-1,-,TRBJ1-5,-,TGTGCCAGCAGTGAAGTCGGGGGGAGAAATCAGCCCCAGCATTTT,CASSEVGGRNQPQHF
TRBV2,-,TRBJ2-3,-,TGTGCCAGCAGTGAAGCGCAGGGCGTCTGGAGCACAGATACGCAGTATTTT,CASSEAQGVWSTDTQYF
TRBV6-2/TRBV6-3,-,TRBJ2-5,-,TGTGCCAGCAGTCACCCGCGACAGATACAAGAGACCCAGTACTTC,CASSHPRQIQETQYF
TRBV14,-,TRBJ1-6,-,TGTGCCAGCAGCCGAGACAGTTCACCCCTCCACTTT,CASSRDSSPLHF
TRBV29-1,-,TRBJ1-2,-,TGCAGCGTTGAATTGGGGGAGGCTAACTATGGCTACACCTTC,CSVELGEANYGYTF
TRBV3-1/TRBV3-2,-,TRBJ2-4,-,TGTGCCAGCAGCCAAGATGTAGCGAGGGGGAACATTCAGTACTTC,CASSQDVARGNIQYF
TRBV5-1,-,TRBJ2-1,-,TGCGCCAGCAGCTTGGCCGGAGGGGCTGGGAATGAGCAGTTCTTC,CASSLAGGAGNEQFF
TRBV9,once,TRBJ2-7,TRBD2,TGTGCCAGCAGCCACCCTCTAGCGGGGGCCCCGCACACCTACGAGCAGTACTTC,CASSHPLAGAPHTYEQYF
TRBV5-1,-,TRBJ2-6,-,TGCGCCAGCATGGAGGGGATTCTATCTGGGGCCAACGTCCTGACTTTC,CASMEGILSGANVLTF
TRBV7-2,-,TRBJ1-6,-,TGTGCCAGCAGCTTCGATAATTCACCCCTCCACTTT,CASSFDNSPLHF
TRBV21-1,-,TRBJ2-5,-,TGTGCCAGCAGCTTCGCGGGAGCCGGCGGAGAGACCCAGTACTTC,CASSFAGAGGETQYF
TRBV5-6,-,TRBJ1-6,-,TGTGCCAGCAGCTTAGGGGGAACGAATTCACCCCTCCACTTT,CASSLGGTNSPLHF
TRBV19,-,TRBJ1-1,TRBD1,TGTGCCAGTAATTGGGGACAGGGGGCGAGTGGGAACACTGAAGCTTTCTTT,CASNWGQGASGNTEAFF
TRBV6-5,-,TRBJ2-2,-,TGTGCCAGCAGCTTAATAGGGGCCGGGGAGCTGTTTTTT,CASSLIGAGELFF
TRBV27,-,TRBJ2-2,-,TGTGCCAGCAGTATAAACTGGAGCGGGGAGCTGTTTTTT,CASSINWSGELFF
TRBV7-2,-,TRBJ1-2,-,TGTGCCAGCAGCTTAGGGCAGACGGAAGTCTCAGACTCCTTC,CASSLGQTEVSDSF
TRBV3-1/TRBV3-2,-,TRBJ2-5,TRBD2,TGTGCCAGCAGCCAAGTCTTTGGGCGGGGGGAAGAGACCCAGTACTTC,CASSQVFGRGEETQYF
TRBV5-4,-,TRBJ1-1,-,TGTGCCAGCAGCTCCCCGATCCAGGGGAACACTGAAGCTTTCTTT,CASSSPIQGNTEAFF
TRBV15,-,TRBJ2-1,-,TGTGCCACCAGCAGAGGGGGGGGCAGCAACAATGAGCAGTTCTTC,CATSRGGGSNNEQFF
TRBV10-3,-,TRBJ2-2,-,TGTGCCATCAGTGAGTCTTTTCAGGGCACCGGGGAGCTGTTTTTT,CAISESFQGTGELFF
TRBV19,-,TRBJ2-5,-,TGTGCCAGTAGTATAGGTGGGGGGGCTCAAGAGACCCAGTACTTC,CASSIGGGAQETQYF
TRBV4-3,-,TRBJ1-3,-,TGCGCCAGCAGCCAAGCCCCGGGACAACTTGGAAACACCATATATTTT,CASSQAPGQLGNTIYF
TRBV20-1,once,TRBJ2-7,TRBD1,TGCAGTGCTAGTGCCGGGACAGGGTCCAACGAGCAGTACTTC,CSASAGTGSNEQYF
TRBV12-3/TRBV12-4,-,TRBJ2-3,-,TGTGCCAGCCGGGACAACTCGTTAGATACGCAGTATTTT,CASRDNSLDTQYF
TRBV5-1,once,TRBJ2-3,TRBD2,TGCGCCAGCAGCTTGGCGGGAGGGACAGATACGCAGTATTTT,CASSLAGGTDTQYF
TRBV5-1,-,TRBJ1-1,-,TGCGCCAGCAGCTTGGTGGGAGTTGTGAACACTGAAGCTTTCTTT,CASSLVGVVNTEAFF
TRBV7-8,-,TRBJ2-3,TRBD2,TGTGCCAGCGGACTAGCGGGAGGGGATACGCAGTATTTT,CASGLAGGDTQYF
TRBV19,-,TRBJ1-4,-,TGTGCCAGTAGTATCCCTCCAAAACTGTTTTTT,CASSIPPKLFF
TRBV7-2,-,TRBJ2-5,TRBD2,TGTGCCAGCAGCCAGGCCCTAGCGGGAGGAAGAGAGACCCAGTACTTC,CASSQALAGGRETQYF
TRBV6-5,-,TRBJ2-1,-,TGTGCCAGCAGCCTCTACGGACAGAACGAGCAGTTCTTC,CASSLYGQNEQFF
TRBV28,-,TRBJ2-7,-,TGTGCCAGCGAGAGACCGGGTTACGAGCAGTACTTC,CASERPGYEQYF
TRBV5-4,-,TRBJ1-3,-,TGTGCCAGCAGCTTGGGATCAGGGAACACCATATATTTT,CASSLGSGNTIYF
TRBV4-1,-,TRBJ2-1,-,TGCGCCAGCAGCCAACAGATACAGAATGAGCAGTTCTTC,CASSQQIQNEQFF
TRBV5-3,-,TRBJ2-2,TRBD2,TGTGCCAGAAGCTGGGAGTCGCGGGGGGCCGTGAACACCGGGGAGCTGTTTTTT,CARSWESRGAVNTGELFF
TRBV12-3/TRBV12-4,-,TRBJ2-7,-,TGTGCCAGCAGTTTAGCGGGCAGCTACGAGCAGTACTTC,CASSLAGSYEQYF
TRBV6-5,-,TRBJ1-3,TRBD1,TGTGCCAGCAGTCAGGACAGGTCTGGAAACACCATATATTTT,CASSQDRSGNTIYF
TRBV29-1,-,TRBJ1-1,-,TGCAGCGTTTGGGGGGGCACTGAAGCTTTCTTT,CSVWGGTEAFF
TRBV6-5,-,TRBJ1-1,TRBD1,TGTGCCAGCAGTTACGGAGGGGGCGCAGCTTTCTTT,CASSYGGGAAFF
TRBV30,-,TRBJ2-5,-,TGTGCCTGGGGACAGACGAAGGAGACCCAGTACTTC,CAWGQTKETQYF
TRBV7-3,few,TRBJ2-1,TRBD1,TGTGCCAGCAGCCCAAGGTCAGGGACAGGTTACAATGAGCAGTTCTTC,CASSPRSGTGYNEQFF
TRBV7-9,-,TRBJ2-1,TRBD2,TGTGCCAGCAGCTCAGCCGGGACTAGCTACAATGAGCAGTTCTTC,CASSSAGTSYNEQFF
TRBV12-5,-,TRBJ2-5,-,TGTGCTAGTGGCTCGGACTGGTACCAAGAGACCCAGTACTTC,CASGSDWYQETQYF
TRBV12-3/TRBV12-4,once,TRBJ2-7,TRBD2,TGTGCCAGCAGCCAATCCGGACTAGTCTTC,CASSQSGLVF
TRBV5-4,-,TRBJ2-1,TRBD2,TGTGCCAGCAGTCAGGGACTAGCGGGAGGGGAGAATGAGCAGTTCTTC,CASSQGLAGGENEQFF
TRBV7-3,-,TRBJ1-1,-,TGTGCCAGCAGCGCCACAGGGACCACTGAAGCTTTCTTT,CASSATGTTEAFF
TRBV24-1,-,TRBJ2-3,TRBD2,TGTGCCACCTCGGGGGGTCGACGAAGCACAGATACGCAGTATTTT,CATSGGRRSTDTQYF
TRBV5-1,-,TRBJ2-1,TRBD2,TGCGCCAGCAGCTTGGAACTAGCGGGAGTCTACAATGAGCAGTTCTTC,CASSLELAGVYNEQFF
TRBV5-6,-,TRBJ1-6,-,TGTGCCAGCAGCGGGAGACTGAGTGCAGGACTCCACTTT,CASSGRLSAGLHF
TRBV19,-,TRBJ1-1,-,TGTGCCAGTAGTATCGGCCAGGCGAACACTGAAGCTTTCTTT,CASSIGQANTEAFF
TRBV15,-,TRBJ1-5,-,TGTGCCACCAGCCTCCGGAGGGGCCAAAATCAGCCCCAGCATTTT,CATSLRRGQNQPQHF
TRBV5-6,-,TRBJ1-2,-,TGTGCCAGCAGCTTGGGATCGTTGGCCTATGGCTACACCTTC,CASSLGSLAYGYTF
TRBV3-1/TRBV3-2,-,TRBJ2-3,-,TGTGCCAGCAGCCCGACAGTTCCCACAGATACGCAGTATTTT,CASSPTVPTDTQYF
TRBV6-5,-,TRBJ2-2,TRBD2,TGTGCCAGCAGTTACTCGAGGCGGAGGGAGGGACGGGAGCTGTTTTTT,CASSYSRRREGRELFF
TRBV14,-,TRBJ2-1,TRBD2,TGTGCCAGCAGCCACAATAGCGGGAGTATTAATGAGCAGTTCTTC,CASSHNSGSINEQFF
TRBV5-6,-,TRBJ1-2,-,TGTGCCAGCAGCTTGGGCCGCTCAAAGCTCCACTATGGCTACACCTTC,CASSLGRSKLHYGYTF
TRBV6-1,-,TRBJ1-2,-,TGTGCCAGCAGTGAATCGTGGCAGGGTAGCTATGGCTACACCTTC,CASSESWQGSYGYTF
TRBV10-3,-,TRBJ2-3,TRBD1,TGTGCCATATCACAGGGGGAAGCGACAGATACGCAGTATTTT,CAISQGEATDTQYF
TRBV5-5,once,TRBJ1-4,-,TGTGCCAGCAGCTTTGTCCGGGACACCTCGGGGACTAATGAAAAACTGTTTTTT,CASSFVRDTSGTNEKLFF
TRBV5-1,-,TRBJ1-3,TRBD1,TGCGCCAGCAGCCTAGGACAGGGTGACTCTGGAAACACCATATATTTT,CASSLGQGDSGNTIYF